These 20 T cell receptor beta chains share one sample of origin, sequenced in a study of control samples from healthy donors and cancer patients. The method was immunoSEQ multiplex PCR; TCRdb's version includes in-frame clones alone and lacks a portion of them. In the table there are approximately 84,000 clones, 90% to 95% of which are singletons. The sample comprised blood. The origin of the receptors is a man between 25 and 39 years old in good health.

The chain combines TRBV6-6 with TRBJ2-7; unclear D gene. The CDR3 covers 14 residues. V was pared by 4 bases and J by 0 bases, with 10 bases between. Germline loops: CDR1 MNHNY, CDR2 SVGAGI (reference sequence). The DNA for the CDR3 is TGTGCCAGCAGTTCGGACGTCAGCTCCTACGAGCAGTACTTC. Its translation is CASSSDVSSYEQYF.

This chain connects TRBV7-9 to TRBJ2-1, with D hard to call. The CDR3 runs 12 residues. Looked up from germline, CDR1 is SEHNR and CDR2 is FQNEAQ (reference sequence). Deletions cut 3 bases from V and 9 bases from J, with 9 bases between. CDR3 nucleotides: TGTGCCAGCAGCTTGGGTGAGGTTGAGCAGTTCTTC. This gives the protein CASSLGEVEQFF.

The CDR3, as DNA: TGTGCCAGCAGTTCGTCAGGGGACGTGCACACAGATACGCAGTATTTT. Translating gives CASSSSGDVHTDTQYF. The chain uses TRBV28 and TRBJ2-3, with D perhaps matching TRBD1 (6 bases). This CDR3 has 16 amino acids. V was trimmed by 4 bases and J by 2 bases, leaving 16 bases between them. Germline loops: CDR1 MDHEN, CDR2 SYDVKM.

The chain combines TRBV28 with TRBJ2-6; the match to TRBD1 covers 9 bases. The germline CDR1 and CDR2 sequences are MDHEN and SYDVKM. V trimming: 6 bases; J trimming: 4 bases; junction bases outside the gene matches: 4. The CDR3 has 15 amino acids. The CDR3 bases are TGTGCCAGCAGGAAACAGGGGGCCGGGGCCAACGTCCTGACTTTC. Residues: CASRKQGAGANVLTF.

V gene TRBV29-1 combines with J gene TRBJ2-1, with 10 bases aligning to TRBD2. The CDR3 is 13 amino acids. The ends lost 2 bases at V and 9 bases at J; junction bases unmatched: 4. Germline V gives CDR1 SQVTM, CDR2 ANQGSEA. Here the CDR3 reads CSVELAGVVEQFF. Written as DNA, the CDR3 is TGCAGCGTTGAACTAGCGGGAGTTGTTGAGCAGTTCTTC.

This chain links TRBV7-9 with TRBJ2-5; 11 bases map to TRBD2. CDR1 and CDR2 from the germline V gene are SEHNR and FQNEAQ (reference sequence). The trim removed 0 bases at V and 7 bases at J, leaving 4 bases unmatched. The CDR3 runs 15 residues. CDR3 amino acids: CASSLASGRGRTQYF. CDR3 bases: TGTGCCAGCAGCTTAGCTAGCGGGAGGGGGCGGACCCAGTACTTC.

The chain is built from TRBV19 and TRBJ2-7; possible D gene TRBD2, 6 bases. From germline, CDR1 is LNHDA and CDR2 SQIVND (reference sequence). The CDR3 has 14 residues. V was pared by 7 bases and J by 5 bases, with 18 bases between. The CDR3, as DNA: TGTGCCAGTACCCCCGGGACTTCGATCCACGAGCAGTACTTC. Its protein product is CASTPGTSIHEQYF.

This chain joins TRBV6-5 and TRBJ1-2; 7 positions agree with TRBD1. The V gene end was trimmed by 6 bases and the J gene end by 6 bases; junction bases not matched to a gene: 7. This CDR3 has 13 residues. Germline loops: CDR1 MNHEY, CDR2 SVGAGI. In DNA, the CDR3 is TGTGCCAGCAGATTCACAGGGGATAATGGCTACACCTTC. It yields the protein CASRFTGDNGYTF.

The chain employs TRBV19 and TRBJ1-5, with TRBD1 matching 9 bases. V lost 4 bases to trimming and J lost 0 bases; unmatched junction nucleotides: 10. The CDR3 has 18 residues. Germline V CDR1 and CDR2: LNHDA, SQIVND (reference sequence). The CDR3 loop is CASSSGDRAGYSNQPQHF. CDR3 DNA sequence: TGTGCCAGTAGTAGTGGGGACAGGGCTGGGTATAGCAATCAGCCCCAGCATTTT.

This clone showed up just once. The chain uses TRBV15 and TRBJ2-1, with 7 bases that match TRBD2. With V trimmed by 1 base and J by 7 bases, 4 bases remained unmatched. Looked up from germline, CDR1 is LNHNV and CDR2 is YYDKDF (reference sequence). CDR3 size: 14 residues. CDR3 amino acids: CATSRALAWNEQFF. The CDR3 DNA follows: TGTGCCACCAGCAGAGCACTAGCGTGGAATGAGCAGTTCTTC.

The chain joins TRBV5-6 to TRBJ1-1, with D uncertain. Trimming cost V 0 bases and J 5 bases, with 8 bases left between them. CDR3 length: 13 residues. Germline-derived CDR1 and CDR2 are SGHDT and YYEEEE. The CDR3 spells CASSLAWETEAFF. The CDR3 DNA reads TGTGCCAGCAGCTTGGCATGGGAGACTGAAGCTTTCTTT.

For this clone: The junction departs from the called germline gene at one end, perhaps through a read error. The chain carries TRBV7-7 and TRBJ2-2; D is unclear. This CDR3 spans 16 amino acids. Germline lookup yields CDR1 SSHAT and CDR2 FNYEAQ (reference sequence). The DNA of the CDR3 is TGTGCTAGCAGCCCTCTCCCCCTGGCGAACACCGGGGAGCTGTTTTTT. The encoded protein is CASSPLPLANTGELFF.

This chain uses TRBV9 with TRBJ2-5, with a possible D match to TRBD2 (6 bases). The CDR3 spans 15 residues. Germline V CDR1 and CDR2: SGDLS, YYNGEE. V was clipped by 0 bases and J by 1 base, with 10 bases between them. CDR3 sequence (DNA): TGTGCCAGCAGCGTAGTGGGGGAGGTCCAAGAGACCCAGTACTTC. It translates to CASSVVGEVQETQYF.

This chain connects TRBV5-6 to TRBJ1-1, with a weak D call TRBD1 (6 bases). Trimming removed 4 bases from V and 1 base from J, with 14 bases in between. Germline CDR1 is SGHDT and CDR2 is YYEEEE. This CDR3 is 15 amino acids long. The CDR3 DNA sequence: TGTGCCAGCAGCCCGGGGGCAGGAAGGAACACTGAAGCTTTCTTT. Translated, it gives CASSPGAGRNTEAFF. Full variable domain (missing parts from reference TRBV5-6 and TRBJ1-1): DAGVTQSPTHLIKTRGQQVTLRCSPKSGHDTVSWYQQALGQGPQFIFQYYEEEERQRGNFPDRFSGHQFPNYSSELNVNALLLGDSALYLCASSPGAGRNTEAFFGQGTRLTVV.

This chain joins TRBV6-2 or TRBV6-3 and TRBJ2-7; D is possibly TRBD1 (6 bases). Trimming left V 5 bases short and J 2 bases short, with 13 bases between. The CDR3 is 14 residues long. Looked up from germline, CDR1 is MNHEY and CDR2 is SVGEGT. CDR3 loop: CASSPYRDTYEQYF. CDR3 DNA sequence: TGTGCCAGCAGTCCATACAGGGATACCTACGAGCAGTACTTC.

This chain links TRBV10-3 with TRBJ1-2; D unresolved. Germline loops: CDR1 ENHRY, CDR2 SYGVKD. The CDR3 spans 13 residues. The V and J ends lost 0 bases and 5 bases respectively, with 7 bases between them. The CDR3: CAISESFEYGYTF. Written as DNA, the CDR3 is TGTGCCATCAGTGAGTCGTTTGAGTATGGCTACACCTTC.

CDR3 residues: CASSAGDRGYSPLHF. CDR3 nucleotide sequence: TGCGCCAGCAGCGCTGGGGACAGGGGATATTCACCCCTCCACTTT. V is TRBV5-1 and J is TRBJ1-6, with 10 bases matching TRBD1. The germline gives CDR1 SGHRS, CDR2 YFSETQ. The CDR3 is 15 residues long. V was clipped by 4 bases and J by 8 bases; unmatched bases: 6.

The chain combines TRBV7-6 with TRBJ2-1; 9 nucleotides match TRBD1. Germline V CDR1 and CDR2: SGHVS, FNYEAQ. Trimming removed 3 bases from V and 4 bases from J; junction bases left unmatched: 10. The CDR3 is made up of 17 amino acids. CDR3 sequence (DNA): TGTGCCAGCAGCTTGAGGATACAGGGGGCTACATACAATGAGCAGTTCTTC. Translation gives CASSLRIQGATYNEQFF.

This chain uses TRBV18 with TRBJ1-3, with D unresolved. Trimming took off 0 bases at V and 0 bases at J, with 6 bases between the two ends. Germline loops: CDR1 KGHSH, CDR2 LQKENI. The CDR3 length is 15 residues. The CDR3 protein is CASSPPVPSGNTIYF. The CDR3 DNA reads TGTGCCAGCTCACCACCAGTCCCCTCTGGAAACACCATATATTTT.

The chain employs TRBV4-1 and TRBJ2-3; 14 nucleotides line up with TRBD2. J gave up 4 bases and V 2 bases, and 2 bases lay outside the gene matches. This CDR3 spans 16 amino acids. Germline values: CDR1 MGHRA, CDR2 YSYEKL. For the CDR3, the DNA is TGCGCCAGCAGCCAACCGGGACTAGCGGGGGCAGATACGCAGTATTTT. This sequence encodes CASSQPGLAGADTQYF.